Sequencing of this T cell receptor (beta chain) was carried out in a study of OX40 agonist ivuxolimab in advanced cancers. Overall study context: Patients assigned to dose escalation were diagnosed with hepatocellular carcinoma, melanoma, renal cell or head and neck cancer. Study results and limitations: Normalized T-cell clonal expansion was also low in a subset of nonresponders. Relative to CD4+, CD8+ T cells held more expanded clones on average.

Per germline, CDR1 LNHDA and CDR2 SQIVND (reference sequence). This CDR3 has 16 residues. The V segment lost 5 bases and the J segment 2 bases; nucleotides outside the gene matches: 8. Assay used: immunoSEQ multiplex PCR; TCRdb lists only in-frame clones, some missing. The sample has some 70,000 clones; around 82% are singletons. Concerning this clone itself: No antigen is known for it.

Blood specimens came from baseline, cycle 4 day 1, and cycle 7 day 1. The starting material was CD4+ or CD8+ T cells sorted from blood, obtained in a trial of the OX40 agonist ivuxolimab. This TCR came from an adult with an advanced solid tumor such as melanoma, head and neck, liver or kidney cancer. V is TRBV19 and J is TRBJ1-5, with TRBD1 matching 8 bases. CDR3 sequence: CASSPMTGVRNQPQHF. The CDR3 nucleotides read TGTGCCAGTAGTCCCATGACAGGGGTGCGCAATCAGCCCCAGCATTTT.